The sequence of this TCR beta chain was determined in a study of cytomegalovirus exposure and HLA in healthy donors. Across the whole study: Of all 400 or so donors who were genotyped, 80% to 85% belonged to the Caucasian-associated ancestry cluster.

Study observations and caveats: In vitro testing confirmed a few CMV-associated chains as specific for CMV antigens. Later analysis identified several of the most significant clusters that appeared linked to common viral pathogens.

PCR was performed using 60 Vbeta and 13 Jbeta primers. The assay was immunoSEQ multiplex PCR, and TCRdb's table has in-frame clones only and misses some. The table shows roughly 160,000 clones, with roughly 80% occurring only once. Deletions cut 4 bases from V and 4 bases from J, with 14 bases between. The germline CDR1 and CDR2 sequences are MDHEN and SYDVKM. CDR3 length: 14 amino acids. As for this clone: The antigen is unknown.

The source material was PBMCs. This TCR came from a man between 45 and 60 years old in good health and CMV-seropositive. The chain joins TRBV28 to TRBJ2-7; D uncertain. The CDR3 region has the DNA TGTGCCAGCAGTTCCTCGTCTACAGCATACGAGCAGTACTTC. The encoded protein is CASSSSSTAYEQYF.